The next 9 T cell receptor beta chains were all read from a single sample in a study of identical twins. Each CDR3 protein gets one entry after TCRdb re-called the 5' RACE reads with MiXCR. Of about 330,000 distinct CDR3 sequences in the sample, about 12% were seen once. The same specimen was also included in a second study, on yellow fever vaccine responses in identical twins.

The material sequenced was CD8+ T cells sorted from blood. The receptors derive from a woman aged 18-30 years in good health.

The table lists this clonotype with a few counts. The chain has TRBV9 and TRBJ1-2; tentatively, D is TRBD1 (6 bases). V was trimmed by 3 bases and J by 0 bases, leaving 12 bases between them. There are 15 residues in the CDR3. CDR1 is SGDLS and CDR2 is YYNGEE in the germline V gene. CDR3 in DNA: TGTGCCAGCAGCGGTGAGACAGGTGCTAACTATGGCTACACCTTC. Its protein product is CASSGETGANYGYTF.

This clonotype occurred a few times. This chain joins TRBV20-1 and TRBJ1-1, with TRBD1 matching over 7 bases. The CDR3 totals 16 residues. Trimming took 1 base from V and 1 from J; bases not matched to a gene: 9. Germline V gene sequence: CDR1 DFQATT, CDR2 SNEGSKA (reference sequence). The chain's CDR3 is CSARAKTGAKNTEAFF. The DNA for the CDR3 is TGCAGTGCTAGAGCCAAAACAGGGGCGAAGAACACTGAAGCTTTCTTT.

The table lists this clonotype with many counts. The J gene is TRBJ2-1, the V gene TRBV7-9; no reliable D call. The CDR3 covers 12 residues. CDR1 and CDR2 (germline): SEHNR, FQNEAQ (reference sequence). V was pared by 5 bases and J by 6 bases, with 8 bases between. In nucleotides, the CDR3 is TGTGCCAGCAGCCTTGAGGTCAATGAGCAGTTCTTC. As protein: CASSLEVNEQFF.

CDR3 amino acids: CASSLGGGGAEAFF. CDR3 in DNA: TGTGCCAGCAGTTTAGGGGGGGGTGGGGCTGAAGCTTTCTTT. The chain is built from TRBV12-3 or TRBV12-4 and TRBJ1-1, with a possible D match to TRBD1 (5 bases). CDR3 size: 14 residues. V lost 1 base to trimming and J lost 6 bases, with 12 bases between them.

This clonotype has ten or more counts. The chain has TRBV6-5 and TRBJ2-3; 7 positions match TRBD1. Germline CDR1 MNHEY, CDR2 SVGAGI. The CDR3 runs to 15 residues. Trimming removed 2 bases from V and 1 base from J; junction bases left unmatched: 3. The CDR3 protein is CASSYEGARTDTQYF. CDR3 DNA sequence: TGTGCCAGCAGTTACGAGGGGGCGCGCACAGATACGCAGTATTTT.

The chain employs TRBV3-1 and TRBJ2-1; 15 nucleotides agree with TRBD2. Germline V gene data show CDR1 as LGHDT and CDR2 as YNNKEL (reference sequence). This CDR3 is built from 16 residues. V shed 5 bases, J shed 9 bases, and the junction held 8 bases outside the gene matches. The CDR3 region has the DNA TGTGCCAGCAGCTGGACTAGCGGGAGGGCCCCGAGTGAGCAGTTCTTC. As protein: CASSWTSGRAPSEQFF.

This clonotype was detected a few times. The gene calls are TRBV9 and TRBJ2-1; D tentatively fits TRBD1 or TRBD2 (5 bases each). Trimming removed 3 bases at V and 1 base at J, with 14 bases between. The CDR3 is 16 amino acids. Germline CDR1 is SGDLS and CDR2 is YYNGEE. The CDR3 region is CASSGMGEGSYNEQFF. The CDR3 coding sequence is TGTGCCAGCAGCGGGATGGGGGAAGGGTCCTACAATGAGCAGTTCTTC.

The chain employs TRBV3-1 and TRBJ2-1, with 9 bases matching TRBD1. This CDR3 is built from 20 residues. Germline-derived CDR1 and CDR2 are LGHDT and YNNKEL (reference sequence). J was trimmed by 2 bases and V by 5 bases; bases with no gene match: 19. Here the CDR3 reads CASSSPAGQGSARAYNEQFF. As DNA, the CDR3 is TGTGCCAGCAGCTCACCCGCGGGACAGGGTTCGGCGAGAGCCTACAATGAGCAGTTCTTC.

This clonotype was picked up many times. The V call is TRBV12-3 or TRBV12-4, the J call TRBJ2-5; 9 bases fit TRBD2. The V and J ends lost 7 bases and 4 bases, in that order; junction bases with no gene match: 10. CDR3 length: 15 amino acids. This CDR3 is CASKFGGGAIETQYF. The CDR3 nucleotides read TGTGCCAGCAAGTTCGGCGGGGGGGCCATAGAGACCCAGTACTTC.